The sequence of this T cell receptor (beta chain) was determined in a study of blood T cell repertoires in COVID-19. V was clipped by 3 bases and J by 1 base, with 6 bases between them. The CDR3 spans 13 residues. Germline CDR1 reads WSHSY; CDR2 reads SAAADI. A single count supports this clone. The method was immunoSEQ multiplex PCR; TCRdb's version includes in-frame clones alone and lacks a portion of them. The data show some 110,000 clones, with approximately 83% seen just once and 0.83% held by the top ten. Sequencing was performed on peripheral blood. This rearrangement joins TRBV10-2 to TRBJ1-1; D call uncertain. This clonotype originated in a woman in her 70s with acute or convalescent COVID-19. CDR3 bases: TGCGCCAGCAGTGATGAGAGGAACACTGAAGCTTTCTTT. Protein sequence: CASSDERNTEAFF.